This paragraph reports one T cell receptor (beta chain). Antigen unknown. The sample is drawn from a study of T cell responses to AZD1222 COVID-19 vaccine. TCRdb's copy holds only in-frame clones and misses some; the assay was immunoSEQ multiplex PCR. The sample holds approximately 190,000 clones; under 95% are singletons and the top ten take more than 0.75%. Germline loops: CDR1 LNHDA, CDR2 SQIVND (reference sequence). V lost 3 bases and J lost 1, with 13 bases in between. CDR3 length: 16 residues. Study observations and caveats: White British people made up most donors, females outnumbered males, and clonal diversity was possibly underestimated. Increased Spike-specific TCR breadth and depth were observed after two AZD1222 doses.

Sequencing was performed on peripheral blood, taken on day 0 of AZD1222 vaccination. The clonotype was recovered from an adult in good health. V gene TRBV19 combines with J gene TRBJ1-5; TRBD1 might be the D (6 bases). The CDR3 DNA sequence: TGTGCCAGTAGTATGCTTAGGACAGTGAGCAATCAGCCCCAGCATTTT. Protein product: CASSMLRTVSNQPQHF.